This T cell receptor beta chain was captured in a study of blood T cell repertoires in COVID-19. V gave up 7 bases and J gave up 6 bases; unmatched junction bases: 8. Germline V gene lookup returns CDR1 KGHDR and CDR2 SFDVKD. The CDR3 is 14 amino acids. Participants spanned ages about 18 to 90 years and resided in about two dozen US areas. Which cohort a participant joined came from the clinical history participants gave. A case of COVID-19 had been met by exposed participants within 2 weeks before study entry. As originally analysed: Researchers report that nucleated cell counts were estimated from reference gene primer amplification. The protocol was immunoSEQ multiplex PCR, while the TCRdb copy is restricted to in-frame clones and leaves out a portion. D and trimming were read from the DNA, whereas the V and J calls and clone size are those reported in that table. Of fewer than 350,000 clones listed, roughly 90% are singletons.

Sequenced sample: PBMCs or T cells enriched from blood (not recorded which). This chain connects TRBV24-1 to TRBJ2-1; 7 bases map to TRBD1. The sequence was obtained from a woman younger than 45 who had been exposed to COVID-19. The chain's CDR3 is CATSNRGSGNEQFF. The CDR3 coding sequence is TGTGCCACCAGCAACAGGGGATCGGGCAATGAGCAGTTCTTC.